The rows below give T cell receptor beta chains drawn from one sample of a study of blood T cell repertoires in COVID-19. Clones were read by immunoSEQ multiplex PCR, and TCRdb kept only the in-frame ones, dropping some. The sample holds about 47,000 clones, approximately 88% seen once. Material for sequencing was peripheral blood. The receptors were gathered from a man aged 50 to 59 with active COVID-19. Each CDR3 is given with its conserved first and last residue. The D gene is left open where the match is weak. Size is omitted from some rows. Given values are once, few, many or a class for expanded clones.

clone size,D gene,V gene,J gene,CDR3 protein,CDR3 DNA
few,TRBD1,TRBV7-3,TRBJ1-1,CASSSYRGTGTEAFF,TGTGCCAGCAGCTCCTACAGGGGGACGGGGACTGAAGCTTTCTTT
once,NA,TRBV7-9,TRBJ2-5,CASSSGVGNRQYQETQYF,TGTGCCAGCAGCTCAGGGGTTGGAAACAGACAATACCAAGAGACCCAGTACTTC
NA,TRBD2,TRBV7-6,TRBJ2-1,CASSLASSGSSSYNEQFF,TGTGCCAGCAGCTTAGCTTCTAGCGGGAGTAGCTCCTACAATGAGCAGTTCTTC
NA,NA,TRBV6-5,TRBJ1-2,CASSLGPLYGYTF,TGTGCCAGCAGTCTAGGCCCCCTCTATGGCTACACCTTC
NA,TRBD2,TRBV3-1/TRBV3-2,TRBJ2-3,CASSRAGVRTDTQYF,TGTGCCAGCAGCAGAGCGGGGGTCCGCACAGATACGCAGTATTTT
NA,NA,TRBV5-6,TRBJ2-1,CASSLARAPRYNEQFF,TGTGCCAGCAGCTTGGCCAGGGCTCCGCGTTACAATGAGCAGTTCTTC
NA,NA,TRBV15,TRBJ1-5,CATIWTFYSNQPQHF,TGTGCCACCATCTGGACATTCTATAGCAATCAGCCCCAGCATTTT
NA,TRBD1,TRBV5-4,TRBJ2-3,CASSDREDTQYF,TGTGCCAGCAGCGACAGGGAAGATACGCAGTATTTT
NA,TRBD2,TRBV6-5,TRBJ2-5,CASSGIAGVEETQYF,TGTGCCAGCAGCGGTATAGCGGGGGTGGAAGAGACCCAGTACTTC
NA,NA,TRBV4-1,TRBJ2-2,CASSYGGPVNTGELFF,TGCGCCAGCAGCTACGGTGGGCCGGTGAACACCGGGGAGCTGTTTTTT
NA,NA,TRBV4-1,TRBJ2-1,CASSHTPGRTSYNEQFF,TGCGCCAGCAGCCACACTCCAGGGAGGACCTCCTACAATGAGCAGTTCTTC
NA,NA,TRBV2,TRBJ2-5,CASSEGLGLETQYF,TGTGCCAGCAGTGAGGGGCTTGGGCTGGAGACCCAGTACTTC
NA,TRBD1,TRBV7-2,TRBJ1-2,CASSPGIPGTGNYGYTF,TGTGCCAGCAGCCCGGGGATACCTGGGACAGGGAACTATGGCTACACCTTC
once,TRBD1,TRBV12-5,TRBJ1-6,CASGLNRGSPLHF,TGTGCTAGTGGCCTAAACAGGGGATCACCCCTCCACTTT
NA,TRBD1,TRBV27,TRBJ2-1,CASSPDRGSYNEQFF,TGTGCCAGCAGTCCCGACAGGGGTTCCTACAATGAGCAGTTCTTC
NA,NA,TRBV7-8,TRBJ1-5,CASSWLDGGNQPQHF,TGTGCCAGCAGCTGGTTGGACGGGGGGAATCAGCCCCAGCATTTT
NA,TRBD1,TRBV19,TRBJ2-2,CASRDRSNTGELFF,TGTGCCAGTAGGGACAGGTCGAACACCGGGGAGCTGTTTTTT
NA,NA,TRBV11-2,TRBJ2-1,CASSLAPIGGEQFF,TGTGCCAGCAGCTTAGCCCCGATAGGAGGTGAGCAGTTCTTC
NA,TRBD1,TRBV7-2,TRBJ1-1,CASRPGTGVMNTEAFF,TGTGCCAGCAGACCTGGGACAGGAGTTATGAACACTGAAGCTTTCTTT